This TCR beta chain was identified in a study of cytomegalovirus exposure and HLA in healthy donors. Study at large: Drawn from HLA-typed donors, some 80 million unique TCRs were held in an early data release.

Study results and caveats: The authors assumed roughly uniform sequencing depth across donors for presence/absence analyses.

In regard to this clone: Antigen specificity is unknown.

CDR1 is LGHNT, CDR2 FRNRAP, per germline. This CDR3 has 13 residues. The V gene lost 1 base and the J gene lost 2 bases, with 6 bases spanning the gap. 13 Jbeta primers and 60 Vbeta primers were used for the PCR. In the original processing: Per a later analysis, the number of unique TCR beta chains was roughly 83 million, of which around 10 million were shared. Measured with immunoSEQ multiplex PCR; TCRdb has only the in-frame clones, and not every one. V and J calls plus clone size are reproduced from that table; the DNA served to infer D and trimming. The table includes about 220,000 clones, approximately 83% detected once.

Sequences were obtained from PBMCs. This chain connects TRBV12-5 to TRBJ2-7; D ambiguous. This TCR came from a boy younger than 10 in good health and CMV-seronegative. The chain's CDR3 is CASGLDLTYEQYF. The CDR3 coding sequence is TGTGCTAGTGGTTTGGACCTAACCTACGAGCAGTACTTC.